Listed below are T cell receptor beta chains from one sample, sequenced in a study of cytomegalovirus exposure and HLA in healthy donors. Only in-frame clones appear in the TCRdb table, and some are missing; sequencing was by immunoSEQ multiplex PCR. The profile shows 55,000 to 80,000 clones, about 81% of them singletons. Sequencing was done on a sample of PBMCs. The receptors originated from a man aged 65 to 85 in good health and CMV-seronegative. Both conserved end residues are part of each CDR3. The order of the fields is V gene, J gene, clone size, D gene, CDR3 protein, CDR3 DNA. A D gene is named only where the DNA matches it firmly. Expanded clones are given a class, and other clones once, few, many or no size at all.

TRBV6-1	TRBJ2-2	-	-	CASVFGQGHTGELFF	TGTGCCAGCGTTTTCGGCCAGGGGCACACCGGGGAGCTGTTTTTT
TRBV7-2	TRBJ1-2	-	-	CASSFGLLYGYTF	TGTGCCAGCAGCTTCGGACTTTTGTATGGCTACACCTTC
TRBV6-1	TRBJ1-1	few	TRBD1	CASRRQGTHTEAFF	TGTGCCAGCAGGAGACAGGGTACACACACTGAAGCTTTCTTT
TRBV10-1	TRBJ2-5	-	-	CASSGGGTQETQYF	TGCGCCAGCAGTGGGGGGGGCACCCAAGAGACCCAGTACTTC
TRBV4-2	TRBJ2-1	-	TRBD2	CASSQEGTSGSNEQFF	TGTGCCAGCAGCCAAGAGGGGACTAGCGGGAGCAATGAGCAGTTCTTC
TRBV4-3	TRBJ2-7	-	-	CASSQGLEEGEQYF	TGCGCCAGCAGCCAAGGACTAGAGGAGGGCGAGCAGTACTTC
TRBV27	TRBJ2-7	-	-	CASSLGRDSYEQYF	TGTGCCAGCAGTTTGGGCAGGGATTCCTACGAGCAGTACTTC
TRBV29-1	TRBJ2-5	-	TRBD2	CSVDMAGGETQYF	TGCAGCGTTGACATGGCGGGGGGCGAGACCCAGTACTTC
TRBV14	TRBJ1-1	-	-	CASSQDGRPNTEAFF	TGTGCCAGCAGCCAAGATGGGAGACCGAACACTGAAGCTTTCTTT
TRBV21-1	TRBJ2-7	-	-	CASRYRSGEQYF	TGTGCCAGCAGGTACAGGTCTGGCGAGCAGTACTTC
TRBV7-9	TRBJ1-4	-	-	CASSLQGRGNSEKLFF	TGTGCCAGCAGCTTACAGGGGAGAGGGAATAGTGAAAAACTGTTTTTT
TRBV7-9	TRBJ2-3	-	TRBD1	CASSKGQASTDTQYF	TGTGCCAGCAGCAAAGGACAGGCTAGCACAGATACGCAGTATTTT
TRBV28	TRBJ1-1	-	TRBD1	CASSAPGGNTEAFF	TGTGCCAGCAGCGCCCCAGGGGGTAACACTGAAGCTTTCTTT
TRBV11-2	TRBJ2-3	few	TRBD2	CASSLSGRAQDTQYF	TGTGCCAGCAGCTTAAGCGGGAGGGCTCAAGATACGCAGTATTTT
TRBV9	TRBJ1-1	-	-	CASSQGDTEAFF	TGTGCCAGCAGCCAGGGCGACACTGAAGCTTTCTTT
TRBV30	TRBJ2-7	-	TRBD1	CAWSVEGTGGNEQYF	TGTGCCTGGAGTGTAGAAGGGACAGGGGGCAACGAGCAGTACTTC
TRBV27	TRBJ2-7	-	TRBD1	CASSTRQGAGYEQYF	TGTGCCAGCAGTACAAGACAGGGGGCAGGGTACGAGCAGTACTTC
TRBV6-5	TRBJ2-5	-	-	CASSYGLAETQYF	TGTGCCAGCAGTTACGGGCTAGCGGAGACCCAGTACTTC
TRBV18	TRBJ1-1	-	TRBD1	CASSQSTGDTEAFF	TGTGCCAGCTCACAATCGACAGGGGACACTGAAGCTTTCTTT
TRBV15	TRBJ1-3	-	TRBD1	CATRRTGLSGNTIYF	TGTGCCACCAGAAGGACAGGGCTCTCTGGAAACACCATATATTTT
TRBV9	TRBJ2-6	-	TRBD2	CASGGGARRPFNVLTF	TGTGCCAGCGGGGGGGGAGCGCGGCGACCTTTCAACGTCCTGACTTTC
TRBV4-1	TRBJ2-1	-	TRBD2	CASSQDPAGSSYNEQFF	TGCGCCAGCAGCCAAGATCCAGCGGGGAGCTCCTACAATGAGCAGTTCTTC
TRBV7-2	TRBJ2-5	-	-	CASSLEDWRQETQYF	TGTGCCAGCAGCTTAGAAGACTGGCGGCAAGAGACCCAGTACTTC
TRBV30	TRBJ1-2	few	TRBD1	CAWTVGQGSYGYTF	TGTGCCTGGACGGTGGGACAGGGCAGCTATGGCTACACCTTC
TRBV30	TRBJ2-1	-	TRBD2	CAWSSAGTSGNEQFF	TGTGCCTGGAGCTCTGCCGGGACTAGCGGGAATGAGCAGTTCTTC
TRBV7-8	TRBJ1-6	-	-	CASSGRGGDSPLHF	TGTGCCAGCAGCGGGAGAGGGGGTGATTCACCCCTCCACTTT
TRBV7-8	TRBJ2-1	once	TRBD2	CASGTTSLNNEQFF	TGTGCCAGCGGTACGACTAGCCTAAACAATGAGCAGTTCTTC
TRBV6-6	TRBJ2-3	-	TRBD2	CASSTGGPVDTQYF	TGTGCCAGCAGTACGGGGGGGCCGGTAGATACGCAGTATTTT
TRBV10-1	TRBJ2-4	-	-	CASWDNKNIQYF	TGCGCCAGCTGGGACAACAAAAACATTCAGTACTTC
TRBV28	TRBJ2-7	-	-	CASSLGTNPREQYF	TGTGCCAGCAGTTTAGGAACTAACCCCCGCGAGCAGTACTTC
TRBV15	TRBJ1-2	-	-	CATSRDGVYGYTF	TGTGCCACCAGCAGAGACGGGGTCTATGGCTACACCTTC
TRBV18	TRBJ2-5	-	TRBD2	CASSPLSGGNQETQYF	TGTGCCAGCTCACCACTGAGCGGGGGTAACCAAGAGACCCAGTACTTC
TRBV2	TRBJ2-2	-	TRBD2	CASSDLAGGITGELFF	TGTGCCAGCAGTGACCTAGCGGGGGGTATCACCGGGGAGCTGTTTTTT
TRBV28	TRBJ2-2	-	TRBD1	CAIGTGSLIATGELFF	TGTGCCATCGGGACAGGGAGTCTAATTGCCACCGGGGAGCTGTTTTTT
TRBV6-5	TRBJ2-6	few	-	CASSSEGYGANVLTF	TGTGCCAGCAGTTCGGAGGGGTATGGGGCCAACGTCCTGACTTTC
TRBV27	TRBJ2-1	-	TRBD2	CASSRRTSGTIYNEQFF	TGTGCCAGCAGTCGACGGACTAGCGGAACTATATACAATGAGCAGTTCTTC
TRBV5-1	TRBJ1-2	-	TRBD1	CASSLGGQGYGYTF	TGCGCCAGCAGCTTGGGGGGACAGGGTTATGGCTACACCTTC
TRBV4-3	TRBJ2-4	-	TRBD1	CASSHRTGENIQYF	TGCGCCAGCAGCCACCGGACAGGGGAGAACATTCAGTACTTC
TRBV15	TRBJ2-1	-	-	CATSRDSKRASYNEQFF	TGTGCCACCAGCAGAGATTCTAAGCGGGCCTCCTACAATGAGCAGTTCTTC
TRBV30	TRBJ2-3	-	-	CAWGPGLVTDTQYF	TGTGCCTGGGGGCCGGGACTTGTCACAGATACGCAGTATTTT
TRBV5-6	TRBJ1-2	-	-	CASSLDTAYGYTF	TGTGCCAGCAGCCTCGACACTGCCTATGGCTACACCTTC
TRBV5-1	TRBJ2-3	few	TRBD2	CASSLASGLEVDTQYF	TGCGCCAGCAGCTTGGCCTCAGGACTAGAGGTAGATACGCAGTATTTT
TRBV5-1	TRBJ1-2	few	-	CASSSVDYGYTF	TGCGCCAGCAGCTCGGTAGACTATGGCTACACCTTC
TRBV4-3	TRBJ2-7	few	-	CASSQEPALTNYEQYF	TGCGCCAGCAGCCAAGAACCCGCCCTAACGAACTACGAGCAGTACTTC
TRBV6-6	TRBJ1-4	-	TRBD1	CASSAWTGENEKLFF	TGTGCCAGCAGTGCGTGGACAGGGGAAAATGAAAAACTGTTTTTT
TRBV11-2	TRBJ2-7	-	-	CASSWETGTPYEQYF	TGTGCCAGCAGCTGGGAGACCGGGACTCCCTACGAGCAGTACTTC
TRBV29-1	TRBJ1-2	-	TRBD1	CSVGGFWDRENGYTF	TGCAGCGTTGGCGGATTTTGGGACAGGGAGAATGGCTACACCTTC
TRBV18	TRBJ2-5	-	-	CASSPSGHQETQYF	TGTGCCAGCTCACCGAGTGGGCACCAAGAGACCCAGTACTTC